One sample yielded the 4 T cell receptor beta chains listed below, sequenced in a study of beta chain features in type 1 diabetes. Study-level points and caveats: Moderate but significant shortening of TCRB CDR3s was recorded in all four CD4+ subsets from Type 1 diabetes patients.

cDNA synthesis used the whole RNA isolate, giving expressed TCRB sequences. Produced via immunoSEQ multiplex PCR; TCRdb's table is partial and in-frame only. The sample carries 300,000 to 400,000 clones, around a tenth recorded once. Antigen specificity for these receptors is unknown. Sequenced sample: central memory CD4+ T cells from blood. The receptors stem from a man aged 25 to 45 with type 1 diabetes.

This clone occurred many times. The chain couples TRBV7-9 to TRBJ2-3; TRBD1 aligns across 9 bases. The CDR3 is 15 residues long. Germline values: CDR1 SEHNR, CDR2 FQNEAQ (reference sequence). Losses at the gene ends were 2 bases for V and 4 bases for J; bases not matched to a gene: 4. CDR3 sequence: CASSLSGQGADTQYF. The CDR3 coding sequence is TGTGCCAGCAGCTTATCGGGACAGGGCGCAGATACGCAGTATTTT.

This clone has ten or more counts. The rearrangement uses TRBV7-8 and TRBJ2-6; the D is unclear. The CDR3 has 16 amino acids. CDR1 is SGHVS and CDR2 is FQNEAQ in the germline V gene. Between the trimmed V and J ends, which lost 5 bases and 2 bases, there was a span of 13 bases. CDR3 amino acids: CASSPRFRPGANVLTF. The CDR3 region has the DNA TGTGCCAGCAGCCCCAGATTCCGCCCTGGGGCCAACGTCCTGACTTTC.

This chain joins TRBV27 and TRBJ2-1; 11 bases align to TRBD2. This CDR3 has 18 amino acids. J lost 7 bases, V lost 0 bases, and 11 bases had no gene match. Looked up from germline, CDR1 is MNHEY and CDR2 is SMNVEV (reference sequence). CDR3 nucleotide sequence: TGTGCCAGCAGTTTATCGCCCTCCACTAGCGGGAGTCGTAATGAGCAGTTCTTC. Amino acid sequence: CASSLSPSTSGSRNEQFF.

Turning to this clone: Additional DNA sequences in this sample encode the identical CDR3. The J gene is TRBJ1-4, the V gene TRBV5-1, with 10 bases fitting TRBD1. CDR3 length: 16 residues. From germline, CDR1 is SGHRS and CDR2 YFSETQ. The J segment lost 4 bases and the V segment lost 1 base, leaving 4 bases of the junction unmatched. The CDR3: CASSLTGQGGNEKLFF. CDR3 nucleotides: TGCGCCAGCAGCTTGACTGGACAGGGGGGTAATGAAAAACTGTTTTTT.